This TCR beta chain stems from a study of cytomegalovirus exposure and HLA in healthy donors. Note on this clone: Its antigen is still unknown.

Study-level points and caveats: By HLA locus, TCR association rates varied in a later analysis, with DRB1 showing the most and HLA-C the fewest.

Use of 60 Vbeta and 13 Jbeta primers characterized the PCR. The protocol was immunoSEQ multiplex PCR, while the TCRdb copy is restricted to in-frame clones and leaves out a portion. The table lists 150,000 to 250,000 clones. CDR3 length: 11 residues. V lost 5 bases to trimming and J lost 7 bases; unmatched junction nucleotides: 2. Per germline, CDR1 SGHNT and CDR2 YENEEA. The TCR originated in a boy younger than 18 in good health and CMV-seronegative. The sequenced sample consisted of PBMCs. The chain combines TRBV11-3 with TRBJ2-7; 7 bases line up with TRBD2. CDR3 bases: TGTGCCAGCAGCAGGGGAGGGGAGCAGTACTTC. Translated: CASSRGGEQYF.